These T cell receptor beta chains were read from a single sample in a study of cytomegalovirus exposure and HLA in healthy donors. The method was immunoSEQ multiplex PCR; TCRdb's version includes in-frame clones alone and lacks a portion of them. The data hold fewer than 140,000 clones, with roughly 71% observed a single time. The source material was PBMCs. These receptors came from a male donor in good health and CMV-seropositive. CDR3s include the opening cysteine and the closing phenylalanine or tryptophan. Fields, in order: CDR3 protein, CDR3 DNA, J gene, clone size, D gene, V gene. A D gene is named only where the DNA matches it firmly. Size tells how often a clone was seen (once, few, many) or the class of an expanded clone, and some rows leave it out.

CDR3 protein: CASTSREGQYNEQFF
CDR3 DNA: TGTGCCAGCACCTCACGGGAGGGCCAGTACAATGAGCAGTTCTTC
J gene: TRBJ2-1
clone size: few
D gene: TRBD2
V gene: TRBV25-1

CDR3 protein: CASSLTITNRDTQYF
CDR3 DNA: TGTGCCAGCAGCTTGACGATCACCAACAGAGATACGCAGTATTTT
J gene: TRBJ2-3
clone size: few
D gene: .
V gene: TRBV5-6

CDR3 protein: CASRDLAGGRNGDEQFF
CDR3 DNA: TGTGCCAGCAGGGATCTAGCGGGGGGGAGGAACGGGGATGAGCAGTTCTTC
J gene: TRBJ2-1
clone size: .
D gene: TRBD2
V gene: TRBV28

CDR3 protein: CASSPGTGVTQPQHF
CDR3 DNA: TGCGCCAGCAGCCCGGGGACAGGGGTAACTCAGCCCCAGCATTTT
J gene: TRBJ1-5
clone size: .
D gene: TRBD1
V gene: TRBV4-1

CDR3 protein: CASSQETSGNEQFF
CDR3 DNA: TGCGCCAGCAGCCAAGAGACTAGCGGCAATGAGCAGTTCTTC
J gene: TRBJ2-1
clone size: .
D gene: TRBD2
V gene: TRBV4-3

CDR3 protein: CATSLDSYGYTF
CDR3 DNA: TGTGCCACCAGCTTGGACAGCTATGGCTACACCTTC
J gene: TRBJ1-2
clone size: .
D gene: .
V gene: TRBV15

CDR3 protein: CASSLQIRDIQYF
CDR3 DNA: TGCGCCAGCAGCCTCCAAATCAGGGACATTCAGTACTTC
J gene: TRBJ2-4
clone size: .
D gene: .
V gene: TRBV4-3

CDR3 protein: CAWSNGLAGSDTQYF
CDR3 DNA: TGTGCCTGGAGCAATGGACTAGCGGGTTCAGATACGCAGTATTTT
J gene: TRBJ2-3
clone size: .
D gene: TRBD2
V gene: TRBV30

CDR3 protein: CASSRGQGARQPQHF
CDR3 DNA: TGTGCCAGCAGCCGGGGACAGGGGGCGCGGCAGCCCCAGCATTTT
J gene: TRBJ1-5
clone size: .
D gene: TRBD1
V gene: TRBV7-2

CDR3 protein: CASSPPGRLMNTEAFF
CDR3 DNA: TGTGCCAGCTCACCACCGGGCCGCCTCATGAACACTGAAGCTTTCTTT
J gene: TRBJ1-1
clone size: .
D gene: .
V gene: TRBV18

CDR3 protein: CASSGAGSTDTQYF
CDR3 DNA: TGTGCCAGCAGTGGAGCGGGAAGCACAGATACGCAGTATTTT
J gene: TRBJ2-3
clone size: .
D gene: TRBD2
V gene: TRBV7-2

CDR3 protein: CASSQDYLELFF
CDR3 DNA: TGCGCCAGCAGCCAAGATTATCTGGAGCTGTTTTTT
J gene: TRBJ2-2
clone size: .
D gene: .
V gene: TRBV4-3

CDR3 protein: CASSNSGGGQETQYF
CDR3 DNA: TGTGCCAGCAGCAATAGCGGGGGGGGGCAAGAGACCCAGTACTTC
J gene: TRBJ2-5
clone size: .
D gene: TRBD2
V gene: TRBV5-4

CDR3 protein: CASSLRQSRETQYF
CDR3 DNA: TGTGCCAGCAGCTTGAGACAGTCAAGGGAGACCCAGTACTTC
J gene: TRBJ2-5
clone size: .
D gene: .
V gene: TRBV5-4

CDR3 protein: CASSGGQGSNQPQHF
CDR3 DNA: TGTGCCAGCAGCGGTGGACAGGGAAGCAATCAGCCCCAGCATTTT
J gene: TRBJ1-5
clone size: .
D gene: TRBD1
V gene: TRBV9

CDR3 protein: CASSHGYSYGYTF
CDR3 DNA: TGTGCCAGCAGCCACGGTTACAGTTATGGCTACACCTTC
J gene: TRBJ1-2
clone size: .
D gene: .
V gene: TRBV14

CDR3 protein: CASSRRGTGVLPYEQYF
CDR3 DNA: TGTGCCAGCAGCCGCCGAGGGACAGGGGTACTACCCTACGAGCAGTACTTC
J gene: TRBJ2-7
clone size: .
D gene: TRBD1
V gene: TRBV7-9

CDR3 protein: CASSQDPGQSNYGYTF
CDR3 DNA: TGCGCCAGCAGCCAAGATCCCGGACAGTCCAACTATGGCTACACCTTC
J gene: TRBJ1-2
clone size: few
D gene: .
V gene: TRBV4-1

CDR3 protein: CASSTTGGLNEKLFF
CDR3 DNA: TGTGCCAGCAGCACCACAGGGGGCCTGAATGAAAAACTGTTTTTT
J gene: TRBJ1-4
clone size: .
D gene: TRBD1
V gene: TRBV6-6

CDR3 protein: CAISESSSYNSPLHF
CDR3 DNA: TGTGCCATCAGTGAGTCCAGCTCCTATAATTCACCCCTCCACTTT
J gene: TRBJ1-6
clone size: .
D gene: .
V gene: TRBV10-3

CDR3 protein: CSVDGSIGELFF
CDR3 DNA: TGCAGCGTTGATGGCTCAATCGGGGAGCTGTTTTTT
J gene: TRBJ2-2
clone size: .
D gene: .
V gene: TRBV29-1

CDR3 protein: CSVVGLAGVWGTDTQYF
CDR3 DNA: TGCAGCGTTGTCGGACTAGCGGGAGTATGGGGCACAGATACGCAGTATTTT
J gene: TRBJ2-3
clone size: .
D gene: TRBD2
V gene: TRBV29-1

CDR3 protein: CSVGGLVLGYEQFF
CDR3 DNA: TGCAGCGTTGGGGGACTAGTTTTAGGCTATGAGCAGTTCTTC
J gene: TRBJ2-1
clone size: once
D gene: TRBD2
V gene: TRBV29-1

CDR3 protein: CASSLLSNTEAFF
CDR3 DNA: TGTGCCAGCAGCTTGCTCAGTAACACTGAAGCTTTCTTT
J gene: TRBJ1-1
clone size: once
D gene: .
V gene: TRBV11-2

CDR3 protein: CASSERDTSYEQYF
CDR3 DNA: TGCGCCAGCAGCGAACGGGACACATCCTACGAGCAGTACTTC
J gene: TRBJ2-7
clone size: .
D gene: .
V gene: TRBV4-1

CDR3 protein: CARSWRRVNGTGGRNTIYF
CDR3 DNA: TGTGCCAGAAGTTGGCGGAGGGTTAACGGGACAGGGGGTCGAAACACCATATATTTT
J gene: TRBJ1-3
clone size: .
D gene: TRBD1
V gene: TRBV5-3

CDR3 protein: CASSPWGVLGGYTF
CDR3 DNA: TGTGCCAGCAGCCCGTGGGGCGTGCTCGGGGGCTACACCTTC
J gene: TRBJ1-2
clone size: .
D gene: .
V gene: TRBV7-8

CDR3 protein: CASSFGQGGYEQYF
CDR3 DNA: TGTGCCAGCAGTTTCGGACAGGGGGGGTACGAGCAGTACTTC
J gene: TRBJ2-7
clone size: .
D gene: TRBD1
V gene: TRBV27

CDR3 protein: CASELGGGAADTQYF
CDR3 DNA: TGCGCCAGCGAACTTGGCGGGGGGGCCGCAGATACGCAGTATTTT
J gene: TRBJ2-3
clone size: .
D gene: TRBD2
V gene: TRBV10-2

CDR3 protein: CASSGRDRGRRKDF
CDR3 DNA: TGTGCCAGCAGCGGCCGGGACAGGGGGCGTAGGAAGGATTTT
J gene: TRBJ2-3
clone size: .
D gene: TRBD1
V gene: TRBV9

CDR3 protein: CASSLHPAGILYNEQFF
CDR3 DNA: TGTGCCAGCAGCCTACACCCGGCAGGGATCCTCTACAATGAGCAGTTCTTC
J gene: TRBJ2-1
clone size: .
D gene: .
V gene: TRBV5-8

CDR3 protein: CASSLAGYSNEKLFF
CDR3 DNA: TGTGCCAGCAGCTTGGCCGGGTACTCTAATGAAAAACTGTTTTTT
J gene: TRBJ1-4
clone size: many
D gene: .
V gene: TRBV5-4

CDR3 protein: CASLVHGGPYNEQFF
CDR3 DNA: TGTGCCAGCCTTGTCCACGGGGGGCCGTACAATGAGCAGTTCTTC
J gene: TRBJ2-1
clone size: few
D gene: .
V gene: TRBV7-8

CDR3 protein: CASRRGTGGQQPQHF
CDR3 DNA: TGTGCCAGCAGGAGGGGGACAGGGGGTCAACAGCCCCAGCATTTT
J gene: TRBJ1-5
clone size: .
D gene: TRBD1
V gene: TRBV2

CDR3 protein: CARSSPGQAIYSNQPQHF
CDR3 DNA: TGTGCCAGAAGCTCTCCGGGACAGGCAATCTATAGCAATCAGCCCCAGCATTTT
J gene: TRBJ1-5
clone size: once
D gene: TRBD1
V gene: TRBV5-3

CDR3 protein: CASGDRGRETQYF
CDR3 DNA: TGTGCCAGCGGGGACAGGGGGAGAGAGACCCAGTACTTC
J gene: TRBJ2-5
clone size: .
D gene: TRBD1
V gene: TRBV7-2

CDR3 protein: CASSLGSDPRGSYNSPLNF
CDR3 DNA: TGCGCCAGCAGCTTGGGGTCGGATCCCAGGGGTTCCTATAATTCACCCCTCAACTTT
J gene: TRBJ1-6
clone size: .
D gene: .
V gene: TRBV5-1

CDR3 protein: CASSRTGSLYEQYF
CDR3 DNA: TGTGCCAGTAGTAGGACAGGGAGTCTATACGAGCAGTACTTC
J gene: TRBJ2-7
clone size: .
D gene: TRBD1
V gene: TRBV19

CDR3 protein: CASSSPGSRGNTIYF
CDR3 DNA: TGTGCCAGCAGTTCTCCCGGCTCTAGAGGGAACACCATATATTTT
J gene: TRBJ1-3
clone size: few
D gene: .
V gene: TRBV5-8

CDR3 protein: CASSRAGRTPQQYF
CDR3 DNA: TGTGCCAGCAGCCGTGCCGGCAGGACTCCTCAGCAGTACTTC
J gene: TRBJ2-7
clone size: .
D gene: .
V gene: TRBV7-2

CDR3 protein: CASSYSILAGKNIQYF
CDR3 DNA: TGTGCCAGCAGTTACTCGATTCTGGCGGGCAAAAACATTCAGTACTTC
J gene: TRBJ2-4
clone size: .
D gene: .
V gene: TRBV6-5

CDR3 protein: CASSFDRVTEKLFF
CDR3 DNA: TGTGCCAGCAGTTTTGACAGGGTAACTGAAAAACTGTTTTTT
J gene: TRBJ1-4
clone size: .
D gene: TRBD1
V gene: TRBV27

CDR3 protein: CATGEAFF
CDR3 DNA: TGTGCCACGGGTGAAGCTTTCTTT
J gene: TRBJ1-1
clone size: .
D gene: .
V gene: TRBV28

CDR3 protein: CASSLAGTAYF
CDR3 DNA: TGTGCCAGCAGCTTAGCGGGGACAGCGTACTTC
J gene: TRBJ2-7
clone size: many
D gene: TRBD1
V gene: TRBV7-9

CDR3 protein: CASSLSQRDNEQFF
CDR3 DNA: TGTGCCAGCAGCTTATCTCAGCGGGACAATGAGCAGTTCTTC
J gene: TRBJ2-1
clone size: few
D gene: .
V gene: TRBV7-9

CDR3 protein: CASSSQGVEQFF
CDR3 DNA: TGTGCCAGCAGCTCCCAAGGAGTTGAGCAGTTCTTC
J gene: TRBJ2-1
clone size: .
D gene: .
V gene: TRBV5-6

CDR3 protein: CASSLDRNTEAFF
CDR3 DNA: TGTGCCAGCAGCTTGGATAGAAACACTGAAGCTTTCTTT
J gene: TRBJ1-1
clone size: .
D gene: .
V gene: TRBV5-6

CDR3 protein: CASSQRGGRETQYF
CDR3 DNA: TGTGCCAGCAGCCAGCGGGGGGGCCGGGAGACCCAGTACTTC
J gene: TRBJ2-5
clone size: .
D gene: TRBD2
V gene: TRBV14